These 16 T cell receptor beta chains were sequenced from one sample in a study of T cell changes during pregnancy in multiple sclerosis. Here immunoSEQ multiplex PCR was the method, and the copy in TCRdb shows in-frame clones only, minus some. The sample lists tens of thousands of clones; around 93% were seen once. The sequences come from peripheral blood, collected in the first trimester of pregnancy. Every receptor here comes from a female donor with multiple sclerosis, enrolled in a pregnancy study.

CDR3 coding DNA: TGCAGCGTTGGTCAAGGGGGGGATCAGCCCCAGCATTTT. Residues: CSVGQGGDQPQHF. V gene TRBV29-1 combines with J gene TRBJ1-5; weak D call: TRBD1 (6 bases). CDR1 is SQVTM and CDR2 is ANQGSEA in the germline V gene. The CDR3 runs to 13 residues. Trimming pared 4 bases from V and 5 bases from J, leaving 12 bases between.

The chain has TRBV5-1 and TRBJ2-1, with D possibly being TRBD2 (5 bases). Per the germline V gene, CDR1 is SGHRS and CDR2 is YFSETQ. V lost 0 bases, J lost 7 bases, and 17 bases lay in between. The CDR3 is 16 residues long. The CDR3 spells CASSLGLALVRNEQFF. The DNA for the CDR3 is TGCGCCAGCAGCTTGGGGCTAGCCTTGGTCCGAAATGAGCAGTTCTTC.

The CDR3 DNA reads as TGTGCCAGCAGCTTGGCCGCGCTAGCGGGAGGGGGCGAGCAGTACTTC. The encoded protein is CASSLAALAGGGEQYF. The chain is built from TRBV5-4 and TRBJ2-7, with 12 bases fitting TRBD2. This CDR3 is 16 amino acids long. CDR1 is SGHNT, CDR2 YYREEE, per germline (reference sequence). V lost 0 bases, J lost 6 bases, and 7 bases stayed unmatched.

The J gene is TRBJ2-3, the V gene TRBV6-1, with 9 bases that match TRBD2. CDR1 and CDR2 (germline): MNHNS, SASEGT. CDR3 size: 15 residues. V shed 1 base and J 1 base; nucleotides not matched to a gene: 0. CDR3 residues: CASSEGTSGTDTQYF. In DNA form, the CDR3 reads TGTGCCAGCAGTGAAGGGACTAGCGGCACAGATACGCAGTATTTT.

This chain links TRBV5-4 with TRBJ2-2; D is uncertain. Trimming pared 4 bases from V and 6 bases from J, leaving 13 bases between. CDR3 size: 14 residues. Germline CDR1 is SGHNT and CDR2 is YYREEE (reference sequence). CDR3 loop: CASSPPTRPGELFF. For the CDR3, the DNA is TGTGCCAGCAGCCCCCCCACGAGGCCCGGGGAGCTGTTTTTT.

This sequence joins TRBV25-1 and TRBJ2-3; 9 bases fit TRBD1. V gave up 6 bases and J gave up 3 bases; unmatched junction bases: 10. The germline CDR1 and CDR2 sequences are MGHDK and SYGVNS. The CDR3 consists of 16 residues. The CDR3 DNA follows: TGTGCCAGCAGCTCACCGGGACAGGGTGGTACAGATACGCAGTATTTT. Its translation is CASSSPGQGGTDTQYF.

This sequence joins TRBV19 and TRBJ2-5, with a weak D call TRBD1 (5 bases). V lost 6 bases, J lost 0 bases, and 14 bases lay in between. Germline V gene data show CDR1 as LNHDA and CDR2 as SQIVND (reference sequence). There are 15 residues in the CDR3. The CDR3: CASSNGQTYQETQYF. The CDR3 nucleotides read TGTGCCAGTAGCAATGGACAAACGTACCAAGAGACCCAGTACTTC.

DNA of the CDR3: TGTGCCAGCAGCGTAGGGGGGGCGGGGGGCTACGAGCAGTACTTC. This gives the protein CASSVGGAGGYEQYF. The chain links TRBV9 to TRBJ2-7, with TRBD2 matching over 8 bases. Germline loops: CDR1 SGDLS, CDR2 YYNGEE. This CDR3 region has 15 residues. The V and J ends lost 0 bases and 3 bases, in that order; junction bases with no gene match: 5.

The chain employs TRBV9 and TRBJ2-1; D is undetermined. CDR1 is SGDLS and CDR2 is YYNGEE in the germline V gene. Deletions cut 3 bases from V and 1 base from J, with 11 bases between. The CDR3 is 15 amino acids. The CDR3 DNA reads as TGTGCCAGCAGCGCCCAGTCCTTTTCCTACAATGAGCAGTTCTTC. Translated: CASSAQSFSYNEQFF.

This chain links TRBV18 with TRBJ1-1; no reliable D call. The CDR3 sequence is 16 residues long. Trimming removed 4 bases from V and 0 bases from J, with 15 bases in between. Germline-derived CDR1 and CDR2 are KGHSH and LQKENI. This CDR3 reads CASSQTPEGLNTEAFF. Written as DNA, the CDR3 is TGTGCCAGCTCACAAACACCTGAGGGCTTGAACACTGAAGCTTTCTTT.

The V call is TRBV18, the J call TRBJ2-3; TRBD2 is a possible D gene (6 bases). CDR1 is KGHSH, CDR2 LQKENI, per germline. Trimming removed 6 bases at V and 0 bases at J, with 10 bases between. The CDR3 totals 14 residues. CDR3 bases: TGTGCCAGCTCGCGGGGCCCTAGCACAGATACGCAGTATTTT. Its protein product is CASSRGPSTDTQYF.

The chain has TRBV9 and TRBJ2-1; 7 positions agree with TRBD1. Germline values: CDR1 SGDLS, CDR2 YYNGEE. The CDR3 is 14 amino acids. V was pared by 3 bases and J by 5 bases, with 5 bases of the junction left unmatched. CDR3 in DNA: TGTGCCAGCAGCGCCCGGGACAGTCACAATGAGCAGTTCTTC. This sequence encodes CASSARDSHNEQFF. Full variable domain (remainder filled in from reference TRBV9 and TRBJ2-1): DSGVTQTPKHLITATGQRVTLRCSPRSGDLSVYWYQQSLDQGLQFLIQYYNGEERAKGNILERFSAQQFPDLHSELNLSSLELGDSALYFCASSARDSHNEQFFGPGTRLTVL.

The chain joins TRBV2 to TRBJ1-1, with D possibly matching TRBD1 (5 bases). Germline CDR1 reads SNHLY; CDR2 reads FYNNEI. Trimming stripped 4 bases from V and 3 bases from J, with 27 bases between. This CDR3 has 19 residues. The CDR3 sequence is CASSVAGALRRRWDTEAFF. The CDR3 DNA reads TGTGCCAGCAGTGTTGCTGGGGCACTTAGACGTAGATGGGACACTGAAGCTTTCTTT.

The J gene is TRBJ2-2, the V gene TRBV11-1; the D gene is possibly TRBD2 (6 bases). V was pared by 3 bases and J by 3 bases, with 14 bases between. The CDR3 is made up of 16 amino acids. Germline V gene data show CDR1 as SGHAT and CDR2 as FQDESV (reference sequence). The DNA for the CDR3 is TGTGCCAGCAGCTTTTTGGCTAGCGCGGACACCGGGGAGCTGTTTTTT. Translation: CASSFLASADTGELFF. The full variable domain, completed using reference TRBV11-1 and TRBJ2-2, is EAEVAQSPRYKITEKSQAVAFWCDPISGHATLYWYRQILGQGPELLVQFQDESVVDDSQLPKDRFSAERLKGVDSTLKIQPAELGDSAMYLCASSFLASADTGELFFGEGSRLTVL.

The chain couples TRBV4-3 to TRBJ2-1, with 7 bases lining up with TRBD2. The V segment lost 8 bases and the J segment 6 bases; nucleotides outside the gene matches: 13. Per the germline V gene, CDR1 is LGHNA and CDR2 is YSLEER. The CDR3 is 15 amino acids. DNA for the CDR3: TGCGCCAGCGCCTCCTGGGGGGGGTGGGGCAATGAGCAGTTCTTC. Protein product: CASASWGGWGNEQFF.

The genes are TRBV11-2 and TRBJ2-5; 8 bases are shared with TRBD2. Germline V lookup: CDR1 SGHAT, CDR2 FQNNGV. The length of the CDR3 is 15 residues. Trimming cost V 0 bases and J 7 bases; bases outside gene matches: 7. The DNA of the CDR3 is TGTGCCAGCAGCTTAGATCTTGGACTAGCCAGGACCCAGTACTTC. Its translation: CASSLDLGLARTQYF.